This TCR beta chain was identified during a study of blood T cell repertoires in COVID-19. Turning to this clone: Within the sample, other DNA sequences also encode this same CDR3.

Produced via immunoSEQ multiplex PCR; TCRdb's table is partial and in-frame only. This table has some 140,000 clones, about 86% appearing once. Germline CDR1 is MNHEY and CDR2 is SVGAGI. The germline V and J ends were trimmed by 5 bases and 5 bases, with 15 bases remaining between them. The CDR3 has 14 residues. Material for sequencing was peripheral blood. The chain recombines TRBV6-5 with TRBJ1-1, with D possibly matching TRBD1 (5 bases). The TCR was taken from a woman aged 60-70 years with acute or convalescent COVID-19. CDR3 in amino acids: CASSRRQGNTEAFF. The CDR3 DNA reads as TGTGCCAGCAGTCGCCGCCAGGGAAATACTGAAGCTTTCTTT.